The 7 T cell receptor beta chains listed next were all sequenced from one sample in a study of molecular identifiers for immune sequencing clone quantification. From the PCR reads, TCRdb called clonotypes with MiXCR, one entry per CDR3 protein. Of 60,000 to 65,000 distinct CDR3 sequences listed, 15% to 20% are singletons. Sequenced material: naive CD8+ T cells from blood, with Jurkat cell RNA spiked in. Specified subset: FACS-sorted CD8+CD4-CCR7+CD45RA+ naive T cells. Every receptor here comes from a human donor in good health. Some libraries in this study had Jurkat cell RNA spiked in.

This clonotype has at least ten counts. The V and J genes are TRBV11-2 and TRBJ2-3; D remains unclear. CDR1 SGHAT and CDR2 FQNNGV come from the germline V gene. CDR3 size: 15 residues. With 1 base removed from V and 5 bases from J, the gap between germline ends came to 13 bases. The CDR3 here is CASSLGQAVIDTQYF. CDR3 bases: TGTGCCAGCAGCTTAGGCCAGGCCGTGATAGATACGCAGTATTTT.

As for this clonotype: A read error is possible here, since a much larger clone lies one base away. This chain connects TRBV2 to TRBJ1-6; TRBD1 matches 10 bases. The CDR3 runs 15 residues. From germline, CDR1 is SNHLY and CDR2 FYNNEI. CDR3 nucleotides: TGTGTCAGCAGTGAAGGGACAGGGGTGAATTCACCCCTCCACTTT. This encodes CVSSEGTGVNSPLHF. Based on the CDR3 plus reference TRBV2 and TRBJ1-6, the full variable domain is EPEVTQTPSHQVTQMGQEVILRCVPISNHLYFYWYRQILGQKVEFLVSFYNNEISEKSEIFDDQFSVERPDGSNFTLKIRSTKLEDSAMYFCVSSEGTGVNSPLHFGNGTRLTVT.

This clonotype was detected ten times or more. This CDR3 is CATAVQGRDEQYF. The CDR3 DNA follows: TGTGCCACCGCCGTACAGGGAAGGGACGAGCAGTACTTC. The gene calls are TRBV12-3 or TRBV12-4 and TRBJ2-7, with a weak D call TRBD1 (6 bases). The CDR3 is made up of 13 amino acids. The V and J ends lost 10 bases and 5 bases respectively, with 18 bases between them.

Remarks on this clonotype: A much larger clone is a single base away; this may be a read error. The chain recombines TRBV14 with TRBJ2-1; unclear D gene. In germline, CDR1 is SGHDN, CDR2 FVKESK. The CDR3 is 12 residues long. CDR3 amino acids: CASSQVTNEQLF. In nucleotides, the CDR3 is TGTGCCAGCAGCCAAGTAACGAATGAGCAGCTCTTC.

On this clonotype itself: This may stem from a read error, because a much larger clone lies one nucleotide away. This chain links TRBV2 with TRBJ2-1; a possible D gene is TRBD2 (6 bases). CDR1 and CDR2 from the germline V gene are SNHLY and FYNNEI. This CDR3 is 13 amino acids long. The CDR3 sequence is CASSRTTYSEQFF. The CDR3 nucleotides read TGTGCCAGCAGCCGGACTACTTACAGTGAGCAGTTCTTC.

About this clonotype: A much more abundant neighbour one base away suggests this may be a read error. This rearrangement joins TRBV29-1 to TRBJ2-1, with D unresolved. Germline V CDR1 and CDR2: SQVTM, ANQGSEA. The CDR3 runs to 15 residues. In DNA form, the CDR3 reads TGCAGCGTTGCTCTCCGCGGTAGCTCCTACAATGGGCAGTTCTTC. Amino acids: CSVALRGSSYNGQFF.

This clonotype was found many times. The V and J genes are TRBV5-6 and TRBJ2-3, with D unclear. CDR3 length equals 18 residues. Germline CDR1 and CDR2: SGHDT and YYEEEE. Trimming removed 2 bases from V and 0 bases from J, with 19 bases in between. The CDR3 DNA reads TGTGCCAGCAGCTTCCTAACTATACGGACCCCTAGCACAGATACGCAGTATTTT. It is translated as CASSFLTIRTPSTDTQYF.